Shown below are 25 T cell receptor beta chains from a single sample sequenced in a study of T cells in Graves' hyperthyroidism and ophthalmopathy. The TCR beta CDR3 regions underwent amplification using RNA transcripts as the source. Researchers ran a first-round RT-PCR on the TCR CDR3 using the HTBI primer set. Each CDR3 protein gets one entry after TCRdb re-called the multiplex PCR reads with MiXCR. In the table there are 330,000 or so distinct CDR3 sequences, around a sixth of which are singletons. Sequenced input: blood. The source of these receptors is a woman aged 40 to 50 with Graves' ophthalmopathy.

This clonotype appeared many times. The chain carries TRBV10-1 and TRBJ2-2; D may be TRBD2 (5 bases). The CDR3 runs to 14 residues. Germline values: CDR1 WNHNN, CDR2 SYGVQD (reference sequence). Between the trimmed V and J ends, which lost 6 bases and 6 bases, there was a span of 14 bases. The CDR3 nucleotides are TGCGCCAGCAGGGCCGGCGGGTCGTCCGGGGAGCTGTTTTTT. Translation gives CASRAGGSSGELFF.

This clonotype was recorded at least ten times. The V gene is TRBV5-1, the J gene TRBJ2-7, with a tentative D call TRBD1 (5 bases). The CDR3 loop spans 13 amino acids. V was cut by 5 bases and J by 1 base, with 10 bases left in between. Germline V gives CDR1 SGHRS, CDR2 YFSETQ. As DNA, the CDR3 is TGCGCCAGCAGGTTCCCAGGGTCCTACGAGCAGTACTTC. It yields the protein CASRFPGSYEQYF. Supplemented by reference TRBV5-1 and TRBJ2-7, the full variable domain reads KAGVTQTPRYLIKTRGQQVTLSCSPISGHRSVSWYQQTPGQGLQFLFEYFSETQRNKGNFPGRFSGRQFSNSRSEMNVSTLELGDSALYLCASRFPGSYEQYFGPGTRLTVT.

This clonotype showed up just a few times. The chain uses TRBV11-1 and TRBJ2-2, with no clear D. This CDR3 region has 13 residues. Germline loops: CDR1 SGHAT, CDR2 FQDESV (reference sequence). V was cut by 3 bases and J by 7 bases, with 9 bases left in between. The CDR3 loop reads CASSFSRFGELFF. DNA for the CDR3: TGTGCCAGCAGCTTTTCTCGGTTCGGGGAGCTGTTTTTT. Based on the CDR3 plus reference TRBV11-1 and TRBJ2-2, the full variable domain is EAEVAQSPRYKITEKSQAVAFWCDPISGHATLYWYRQILGQGPELLVQFQDESVVDDSQLPKDRFSAERLKGVDSTLKIQPAELGDSAMYLCASSFSRFGELFFGEGSRLTVL.

This clonotype was seen ten or more times. CDR3 sequence reads: CATRRGLGAPGTDTQYF. The CDR3 DNA follows: TGTGCCACCCGAAGGGGGCTGGGGGCCCCCGGCACAGATACGCAGTATTTT. This chain uses TRBV24-1 with TRBJ2-3, with TRBD1 matching over 7 bases. From germline, CDR1 is KGHDR and CDR2 SFDVKD. The CDR3 has 17 amino acids. Unmatched junction bases numbered 15, after V lost 9 bases and J lost 1 base.

This clonotype was detected ten times or more. V and J are TRBV12-3 or TRBV12-4 and TRBJ2-7; D assignment may be TRBD1 or TRBD2 (6 bases each). This CDR3 spans 14 amino acids. Deletions cut 2 bases from V and 4 bases from J, with 12 bases between. CDR3 in amino acids: CASSLRGAMYEQYF. The CDR3 coding sequence is TGTGCCAGCAGTTTAAGGGGGGCAATGTACGAGCAGTACTTC.

The chain uses TRBV28 and TRBJ2-7; no definite D call. CDR3 length equals 15 residues. Per the germline V gene, CDR1 is MDHEN and CDR2 is SYDVKM. Trimming took 6 bases from V and 3 from J, leaving 18 bases between them. The CDR3 sequence is CASSDVGYIIYEQYF. The CDR3 DNA follows: TGTGCCAGCAGCGACGTGGGTTACATAATCTACGAGCAGTACTTC.

This clonotype has a count of ten or more. The chain recombines TRBV18 with TRBJ1-2, with D maybe TRBD1 (5 bases). V dropped 8 bases and J dropped 5 bases, with 15 bases sitting between them. The length of the CDR3 is 13 residues. Germline loops: CDR1 KGHSH, CDR2 LQKENI. CDR3 sequence reads: CASADGGFYGYTF. CDR3 sequence (DNA): TGTGCCAGCGCGGACGGGGGGTTTTATGGCTACACCTTC. The variable domain in full, with the rest retrieved from reference TRBV18 and TRBJ1-2, is NAGVMQNPRHLVRRRGQEARLRCSPMKGHSHVYWYRQLPEEGLKFMVYLQKENIIDESGMPKERFSAEFPKEGPSILRIQQVVRGDSAAYFCASADGGFYGYTFGSGTRLTVV.

The rearrangement uses TRBV20-1 and TRBJ1-1; D may be TRBD1 (6 bases). The CDR3 covers 14 residues. The V end was cut by 5 bases, the J end by 1 base, with 14 bases between. Germline-derived CDR1 and CDR2 are DFQATT and SNEGSKA (reference sequence). The CDR3 here is CSAARRTENTEAFF. In DNA form, the CDR3 reads TGCAGTGCTGCCCGGAGGACAGAGAACACTGAAGCTTTCTTT.

This clonotype was seen at least ten times. The rearrangement links TRBV6-2 or TRBV6-3 to TRBJ1-5; D gene unclear. The CDR3 contains 15 residues. Per the germline V gene, CDR1 is MNHEY and CDR2 is SVGEGT. V lost 2 bases, J lost 0 bases, and 8 bases lay in between. This CDR3 is CASSYASYSNQPQHF. CDR3 in DNA: TGTGCCAGCAGTTACGCGAGTTATAGCAATCAGCCCCAGCATTTT.

The V gene is TRBV9, the J gene TRBJ2-7; D may be TRBD2 (6 bases). This CDR3 contains 15 residues. Germline V lookup: CDR1 SGDLS, CDR2 YYNGEE. Trimming removed 0 bases from V and 5 bases from J, with 15 bases in between. CDR3 amino acids: CASSVEGGGAHEQYF. CDR3 DNA: TGTGCCAGCAGCGTAGAGGGAGGAGGGGCTCACGAGCAGTACTTC.

This clonotype was picked up one time. V usage is TRBV7-8 and J usage is TRBJ2-7; 8 bases align to TRBD1. The CDR3 runs 15 residues. The J segment lost 4 bases and the V segment lost 4 bases, leaving 9 bases of the junction unmatched. Per germline, CDR1 SGHVS and CDR2 FQNEAQ. CDR3 sequence: CASSSQGALTYEQYF. In DNA form, the CDR3 reads TGTGCCAGCAGCTCGCAGGGGGCACTTACTTACGAGCAGTACTTC.

This clonotype was recorded at least ten times. The rearrangement links TRBV19 to TRBJ2-2; TRBD1 aligns across 8 bases. CDR3 size: 15 residues. V was clipped by 3 bases and J by 1 base; unmatched bases: 1. CDR1 and CDR2 (germline): LNHDA, SQIVND (reference sequence). CDR3 residues: CASSIGTGNTGELFF. CDR3 DNA: TGTGCCAGTAGTATCGGGACAGGGAACACCGGGGAGCTGTTTTTT.

This clonotype came up many times. The chain joins TRBV28 to TRBJ2-7, with 13 bases aligning to TRBD2. The V and J ends lost 4 bases and 3 bases, in that order; junction bases with no gene match: 6. CDR3 length: 16 residues. CDR1 is MDHEN and CDR2 is SYDVKM in the germline V gene. The CDR3 coding sequence is TGTGCCAGCAGTTCTCCGGGACTAGCGGGATTCTACGAGCAGTACTTC. Translated: CASSSPGLAGFYEQYF.

There are many counts of this clonotype. This chain connects TRBV12-3 or TRBV12-4 to TRBJ1-1, with D possibly being TRBD1 (5 bases). The CDR3 length is 13 residues. V lost 2 bases to trimming and J lost 5 bases, with 9 bases between them. CDR3 sequence reads: CASSLWGGTEAFF. CDR3 bases: TGTGCCAGCAGTTTATGGGGGGGAACTGAAGCTTTCTTT.

This clonotype was counted many times. CDR3 in amino acids: CASSWGGTEAFF. The CDR3 DNA reads TGTGCCAGCAGCTGGGGCGGGACTGAAGCTTTCTTT. The chain links TRBV11-2 to TRBJ1-1, with D possibly being TRBD1 (5 bases). With 4 bases removed from V and 5 bases from J, the gap between germline ends came to 8 bases. This CDR3 contains 12 residues. Germline V lookup: CDR1 SGHAT, CDR2 FQNNGV.

This clonotype was found many times. V and J are TRBV11-2 and TRBJ1-1; D gene uncertain. V lost 1 base and J 4 bases, leaving 13 bases between the germline ends. CDR1 SGHAT and CDR2 FQNNGV come from the germline V gene. The CDR3 has 15 amino acids. CDR3 DNA: TGTGCCAGCAGCTTAGTAGGGTTCCGACTCACTGAAGCTTTCTTT. Its translation is CASSLVGFRLTEAFF.

This clonotype was seen only a few times. V and J are TRBV29-1 and TRBJ2-5; D perhaps matches TRBD1 (5 bases). Trimming stripped 5 bases from V and 0 bases from J, with 7 bases between. The CDR3 is 12 residues long. Germline CDR1 is SQVTM and CDR2 is ANQGSEA. CDR3 region: CSVQTDQETQYF. DNA for the CDR3: TGCAGCGTTCAGACAGACCAAGAGACCCAGTACTTC.

This clonotype was observed at least ten times. The chain combines TRBV28 with TRBJ2-5, with 11 nucleotides matching TRBD2. The trim removed 8 bases at V and 7 bases at J, leaving 9 bases unmatched. Per germline, CDR1 MDHEN and CDR2 SYDVKM. This CDR3 comprises 14 residues. Here the CDR3 reads CASGSGRAFGTQYF. DNA of the CDR3: TGTGCCAGCGGTAGCGGGAGGGCCTTTGGGACCCAGTACTTC.

At least ten counts were recorded for this clonotype. In DNA form, the CDR3 reads TGTGCCAGCAGTTCCCCCGAGGGGAACACTGAAGCTTTCTTT. This encodes CASSSPEGNTEAFF. This chain links TRBV27 with TRBJ1-1; D call uncertain. The CDR3 length is 14 residues. V lost 4 bases and J lost 1, with 10 bases in between. CDR1 and CDR2 from the germline V gene are MNHEY and SMNVEV (reference sequence).

This clonotype was found many times. The CDR3 nucleotides are TGTGCCAGCACCGGTGAGGGACCATACGAGCAGTACTTC. Amino acid sequence: CASTGEGPYEQYF. This chain joins TRBV27 and TRBJ2-7; TRBD1 or TRBD2 may be the D gene (5 bases each). Germline V gives CDR1 MNHEY, CDR2 SMNVEV (reference sequence). This CDR3 has 13 amino acids. Trimming left V 7 bases short and J 4 bases short, with 14 bases between.

This clonotype was recorded at least ten times. The chain carries TRBV6-2 or TRBV6-3 and TRBJ1-5; TRBD1 matches 9 bases. The germline CDR1 and CDR2 sequences are MNHEY and SVGEGT. This CDR3 contains 14 residues. Trimming removed 4 bases from V and 2 bases from J; junction bases left unmatched: 0. The CDR3 region is CASSWTGGNQPQHF. CDR3 bases: TGTGCCAGCAGTTGGACAGGGGGCAATCAGCCCCAGCATTTT.

The sample holds many counts of this clonotype. The chain carries TRBV7-8 and TRBJ1-2, with D possibly being TRBD1 (6 bases). This CDR3 spans 15 amino acids. The V gene's germline CDR1 is SGHVS and CDR2 FQNEAQ. V gave up 5 bases and J gave up 6 bases, with 19 bases separating them. CDR3 bases: TGTGCCAGCAGCCGCGACGGCGGGGGGGCGGATGGCTACACCTTC. Encoded protein: CASSRDGGGADGYTF.

This clonotype showed up many times. The V and J genes are TRBV30 and TRBJ1-2; 7 bases fit TRBD1. The CDR3 covers 12 residues. CDR1 and CDR2 from the germline V gene are GTSNPN and SVGIG (reference sequence). V gave up 4 bases and J gave up 6 bases; unmatched junction bases: 5. CDR3 sequence (DNA): TGTGCCTGGAATAGACAGGGAAATGGCTACACCTTC. Its protein product is CAWNRQGNGYTF.

This clonotype was recorded many times. The chain joins TRBV6-5 to TRBJ1-1; D gene ambiguous. The CDR3 loop spans 13 amino acids. The V gene's germline CDR1 is MNHEY and CDR2 SVGAGI. The V gene lost 7 bases and the J gene lost 3 bases, with 12 bases spanning the gap. This chain's CDR3 is CASKGFGDTEAFF. The CDR3 nucleotides read TGTGCCAGCAAAGGGTTCGGGGACACTGAAGCTTTCTTT.

This clonotype came up many times. The genes are TRBV4-1 and TRBJ2-5, with D tentatively TRBD1 (6 bases). The V and J ends lost 0 bases and 2 bases respectively, with 16 bases between them. CDR3 length equals 17 residues. CDR1 and CDR2 from the germline V gene are MGHRA and YSYEKL. CDR3 region: CASSQDPAGAQQETQYF. The CDR3 nucleotides are TGCGCCAGCAGCCAAGATCCGGCAGGGGCCCAACAAGAGACCCAGTACTTC.